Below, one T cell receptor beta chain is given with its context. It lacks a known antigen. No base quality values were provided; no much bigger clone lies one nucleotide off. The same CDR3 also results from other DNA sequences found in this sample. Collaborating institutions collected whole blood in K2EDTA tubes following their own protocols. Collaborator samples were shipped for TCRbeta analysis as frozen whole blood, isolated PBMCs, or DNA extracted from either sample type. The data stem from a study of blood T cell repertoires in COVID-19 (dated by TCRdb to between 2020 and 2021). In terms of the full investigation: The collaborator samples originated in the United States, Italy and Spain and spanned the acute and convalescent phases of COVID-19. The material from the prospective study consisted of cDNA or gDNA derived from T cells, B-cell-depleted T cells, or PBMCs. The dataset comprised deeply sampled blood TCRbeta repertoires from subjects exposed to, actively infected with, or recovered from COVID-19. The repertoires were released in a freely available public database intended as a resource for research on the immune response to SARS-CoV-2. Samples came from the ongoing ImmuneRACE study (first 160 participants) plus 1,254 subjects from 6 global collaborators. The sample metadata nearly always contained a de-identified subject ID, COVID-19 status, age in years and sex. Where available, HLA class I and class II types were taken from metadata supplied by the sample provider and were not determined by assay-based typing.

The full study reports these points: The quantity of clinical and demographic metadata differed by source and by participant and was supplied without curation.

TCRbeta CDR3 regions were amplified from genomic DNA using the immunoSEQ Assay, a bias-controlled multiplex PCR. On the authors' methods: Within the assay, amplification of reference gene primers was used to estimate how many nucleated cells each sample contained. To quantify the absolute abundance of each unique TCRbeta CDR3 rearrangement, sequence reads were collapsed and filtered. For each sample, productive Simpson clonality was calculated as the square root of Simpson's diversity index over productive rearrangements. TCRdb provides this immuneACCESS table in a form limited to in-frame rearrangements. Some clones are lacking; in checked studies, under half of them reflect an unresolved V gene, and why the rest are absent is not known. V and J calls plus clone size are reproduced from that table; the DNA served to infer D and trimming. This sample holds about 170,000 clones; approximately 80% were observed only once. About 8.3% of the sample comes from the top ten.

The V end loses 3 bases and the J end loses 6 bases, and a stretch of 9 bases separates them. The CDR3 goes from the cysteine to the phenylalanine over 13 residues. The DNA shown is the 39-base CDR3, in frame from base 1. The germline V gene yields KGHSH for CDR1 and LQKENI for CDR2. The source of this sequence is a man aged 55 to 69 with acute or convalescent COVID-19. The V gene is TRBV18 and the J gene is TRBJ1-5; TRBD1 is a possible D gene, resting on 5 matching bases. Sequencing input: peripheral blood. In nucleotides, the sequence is TGTGCCAGCTCACCGGGGCAGGGTCAGCCCCAGCATTTT. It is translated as CASSPGQGQPQHF.